Following are 18 T cell receptor beta chains from one sample sequenced in a study of neoadjuvant anti-PD-1 for oral cavity cancer (dated by TCRdb to about 2021). Preparation of the library involved the immunoSEQ multiplex PCR assay. The immuneACCESS repertoire file appears here via TCRdb, limited to in-frame rearrangements. These files lack a portion of the clones; in checked studies, under half of the deficit traces to unresolved V genes, and the cause of the others is not known. Present in this sample are around 16,000 clones, around 72% of which were seen just once. The biggest ten clones account for roughly 2.7% of the sample. Per the publication, the time point label means: before neoadjuvant nivolumab. Material: PBMCs, obtained before nivolumab (anti-PD-1) treatment. The receptors were sampled from a person aged 40 to 85 with oral cavity squamous cell carcinoma.

CDR3 bases: TGTGCCAGCAGCCAGGACTTATTTTATGAAAAACTGTTTTTT. It codes for CASSQDLFYEKLFF. The rearrangement joins TRBV5-8 to TRBJ1-4, with D uncertain. V gave up 4 bases and J gave up 6 bases, with 13 bases separating them. The CDR3 contains 14 residues. The germline V gene encodes CDR1 SGHTS and CDR2 YDEGEE.

This clone was recorded a few times. The chain is built from TRBV30 and TRBJ1-1, with a possible D match to TRBD1 (6 bases). This CDR3 comprises 11 residues. Per the germline V gene, CDR1 is GTSNPN and CDR2 is SVGIG (reference sequence). The CDR3 reads CAGTKNTEAFF. CDR3 DNA: TGTGCTGGGACAAAGAACACTGAAGCTTTCTTT.

The V call is TRBV11-2, the J call TRBJ2-7; possible D gene TRBD1, 6 bases. Germline assignment: CDR1 SGHAT and CDR2 FQNNGV. V lost 5 bases to trimming and J lost 2 bases, with 19 bases between them. This CDR3 comprises 16 residues. The CDR3 sequence is CASSPHTGRGPYEQYF. The CDR3 DNA reads TGTGCCAGCAGCCCGCATACAGGGAGAGGCCCCTACGAGCAGTACTTC.

The chain carries TRBV29-1 and TRBJ1-1, with D possibly matching TRBD1 (5 bases). Trimming removed 3 bases at V and 10 bases at J, with 9 bases between. Germline V CDR1 and CDR2: SQVTM, ANQGSEA. This CDR3 comprises 10 residues. The CDR3 coding sequence is TGCAGCGTTGAGGGGGTCGGAGCTTTCTTT. Its protein is CSVEGVGAFF.

This rearrangement joins TRBV9 to TRBJ2-7; D could derive from TRBD1 or TRBD2 (5 bases each). In germline, CDR1 is SGDLS, CDR2 YYNGEE. Trimming took off 3 bases at V and 4 bases at J, with 11 bases between the two ends. The CDR3 is made up of 13 amino acids. The CDR3 DNA reads TGTGCCAGCAGCGGGGGGACCCCTTACGAGCAGTACTTC. Protein sequence: CASSGGTPYEQYF.

This clone was counted a single time. This chain connects TRBV6-1 to TRBJ2-3; weak D call: TRBD1 (5 bases). V was shortened by 10 bases and J by 0 bases, with 14 bases between the two germline ends. Germline CDR1 MNHNS, CDR2 SASEGT. The CDR3 sequence is 14 residues long. Here the CDR3 reads CATGGAGSTDTQYF. In nucleotides, the CDR3 is TGTGCCACCGGTGGGGCAGGGAGCACAGATACGCAGTATTTT.

The chain links TRBV7-9 to TRBJ2-7, with 7 bases that match TRBD1. Looked up from germline, CDR1 is SEHNR and CDR2 is FQNEAQ (reference sequence). The V segment lost 6 bases and the J segment 0 bases; nucleotides outside the gene matches: 5. CDR3 length: 14 residues. The CDR3 reads CASRLGTASYEQYF. The CDR3 bases are TGTGCCAGCAGGCTGGGGACAGCCTCCTACGAGCAGTACTTC.

A single count supports this clone. The chain joins TRBV5-4 to TRBJ2-7, with a tentative D call TRBD1 (6 bases). CDR3 length equals 15 residues. The germline V gene has CDR1 SGHNT and CDR2 YYREEE (reference sequence). V was trimmed by 4 bases and J by 0 bases, leaving 14 bases between them. CDR3 residues: CASSPVGAGSYEQYF. The CDR3 bases are TGTGCCAGCAGCCCGGTGGGGGCGGGCTCCTACGAGCAGTACTTC.

The chain employs TRBV28 and TRBJ2-7; D gene unclear. The CDR3 runs 11 residues. Trimming stripped 4 bases from V and 3 bases from J, with 4 bases between. CDR1 and CDR2 (germline): MDHEN, SYDVKM. The CDR3 loop reads CASSYIYEQYF. The CDR3 region has the DNA TGTGCCAGCAGTTATATCTACGAGCAGTACTTC. Supplemented by reference TRBV28 and TRBJ2-7, the full variable domain reads DVKVTQSSRYLVKRTGEKVFLECVQDMDHENMFWYRQDPGLGLRLIYFSYDVKMKEKGDIPEGYSVSREKKERFSLILESASTNQTSMYLCASSYIYEQYFGPGTRLTVT.

CDR3 DNA: TGTGCCTGGAGTGTACACAGGGGAGAGACCCAGTACTTC. Translation gives CAWSVHRGETQYF. The genes are TRBV30 and TRBJ2-5; 7 bases align to TRBD1. This CDR3 spans 13 amino acids. V was clipped by 0 bases and J by 4 bases; unmatched bases: 2. Germline CDR1 is GTSNPN and CDR2 is SVGIG (reference sequence). The full variable domain, rest sourced from reference TRBV30 and TRBJ2-5, is SQTIHQWPATLVQPVGSPLSLECTVEGTSNPNLYWYRQAAGRGLQLLFYSVGIGQISSEVPQNLSASRPQDRQFILSSKKLLLSDSGFYLCAWSVHRGETQYFGPGTRLLVL.

The chain links TRBV11-1 to TRBJ2-3; no definite D call. CDR1 is SGHAT, CDR2 FQDESV, per germline (reference sequence). The CDR3 is 14 residues long. Trimming stripped 10 bases from V and 1 base from J, with 15 bases between. CDR3 amino acids: CATTPGRGTDTQYF. The CDR3 region has the DNA TGTGCCACCACCCCCGGGCGAGGCACAGATACGCAGTATTTT.

J is TRBJ2-2 and V is TRBV7-6; 12 bases fit TRBD2. The CDR3 sequence is 18 residues long. CDR1 is SGHVS and CDR2 is FNYEAQ in the germline V gene. J lost 7 bases, V lost 4 bases, and 13 bases had no gene match. The CDR3 spells CASSSVPSGGARIGELFF. Written as DNA, the CDR3 is TGTGCCAGCAGCTCGGTCCCTAGCGGGGGGGCTCGGATCGGGGAGCTGTTTTTT.

A few counts support this clone. The V call is TRBV19, the J call TRBJ2-3; TRBD1 is a possible D gene (6 bases). The CDR3 consists of 15 residues. Germline loops: CDR1 LNHDA, CDR2 SQIVND (reference sequence). The V gene lost 4 bases and the J gene lost 6 bases, with 17 bases spanning the gap. CDR3 DNA sequence: TGTGCCAGTAGTAGCTGGAACAGGGCGGTGGATACGCAGTATTTT. Protein: CASSSWNRAVDTQYF.

The chain joins TRBV5-4 to TRBJ2-7; 8 nucleotides match TRBD2. CDR1 and CDR2 from the germline V gene are SGHNT and YYREEE (reference sequence). This CDR3 spans 15 amino acids. V trimming: 1 base; J trimming: 4 bases; junction bases outside the gene matches: 7. The CDR3, as DNA: TGTGCCAGCAGCTTGACAGCTAGCGGGTCTTACGAGCAGTACTTC. Encoded protein: CASSLTASGSYEQYF.

The chain has TRBV28 and TRBJ1-3, with D perhaps matching TRBD1 (6 bases). The CDR3 length is 15 residues. The ends were cut back, 5 bases at V and 2 bases at J, with 13 bases in the middle. Germline assignment: CDR1 MDHEN and CDR2 SYDVKM. The CDR3 reads CASSTTGSAGNTIYF. Here the CDR3 DNA reads TGTGCCAGCAGTACCACAGGGAGTGCTGGAAACACCATATATTTT. The entire variable domain, with the rest obtained from reference TRBV28 and TRBJ1-3, is as follows: DVKVTQSSRYLVKRTGEKVFLECVQDMDHENMFWYRQDPGLGLRLIYFSYDVKMKEKGDIPEGYSVSREKKERFSLILESASTNQTSMYLCASSTTGSAGNTIYFGEGSWLTVV.

V and J are TRBV7-2 and TRBJ2-3; the D call may be TRBD1 or TRBD2 (5 bases each). The V gene lost 5 bases and the J gene lost 2 bases, with 14 bases spanning the gap. The CDR3 is 15 residues long. The V gene's germline CDR1 is SGHTA and CDR2 FQGNSA. DNA for the CDR3: TGTGCCAGCAGCATAACGGGACCTAACACAGATACGCAGTATTTT. It encodes CASSITGPNTDTQYF.

This sequence joins TRBV2 and TRBJ2-7; 13 positions agree with TRBD2. From germline, CDR1 is SNHLY and CDR2 FYNNEI. The V and J ends lost 5 bases and 2 bases, in that order; junction bases with no gene match: 6. The CDR3 loop spans 16 amino acids. The CDR3, as DNA: TGTGCCAGCAGTCCCTGGACTAGCGGGAGTACCTACGAGCAGTACTTC. Translation gives CASSPWTSGSTYEQYF.

The chain recombines TRBV11-2 with TRBJ2-3, with D possibly TRBD1 on 6 matching bases. This CDR3 spans 14 amino acids. Germline V gene sequence: CDR1 SGHAT, CDR2 FQNNGV. V was trimmed by 5 bases and J by 2 bases, leaving 11 bases between them. The DNA for the CDR3 is TGTGCCAGCAGCCCCAGGACAGACACAGATACGCAGTATTTT. It codes for CASSPRTDTDTQYF.